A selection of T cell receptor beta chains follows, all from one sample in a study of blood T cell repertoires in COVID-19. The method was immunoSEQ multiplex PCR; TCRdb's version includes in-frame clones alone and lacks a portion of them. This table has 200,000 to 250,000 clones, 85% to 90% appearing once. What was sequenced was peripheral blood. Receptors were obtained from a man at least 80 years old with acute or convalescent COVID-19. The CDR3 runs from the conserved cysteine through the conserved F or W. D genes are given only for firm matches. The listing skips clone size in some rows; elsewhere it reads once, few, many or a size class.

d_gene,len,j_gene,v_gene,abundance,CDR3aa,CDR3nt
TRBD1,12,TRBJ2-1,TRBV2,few,CADRGEANEQFF,TGTGCCGACAGGGGCGAAGCGAATGAGCAGTTCTTC
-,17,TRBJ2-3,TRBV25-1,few,CASSEYFPDGVSDTQYF,TGTGCCAGCAGTGAATATTTCCCAGACGGGGTATCAGATACGCAGTATTTT
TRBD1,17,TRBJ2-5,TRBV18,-,CASSPLRTGRYQETQYF,TGTGCCAGCTCACCACTCCGGACAGGGAGGTACCAAGAGACCCAGTACTTC
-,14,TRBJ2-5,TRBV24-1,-,CATSSFGAGETQYF,TGTGCCACCAGTTCGTTTGGGGCCGGGGAGACCCAGTACTTC
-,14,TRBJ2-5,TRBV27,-,CASSLSLVSRTQYF,TGTGCCAGCAGTTTGAGTCTCGTCTCGAGGACCCAGTACTTC
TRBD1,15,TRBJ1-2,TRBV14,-,CASSHGQGGAYGYTF,TGTGCCAGCAGCCACGGACAGGGGGGGGCCTATGGCTACACCTTC
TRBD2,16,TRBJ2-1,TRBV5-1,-,CASSSSTSGPYNEQFF,TGCGCCAGCAGCTCCTCGACTAGCGGGCCTTACAATGAGCAGTTCTTC
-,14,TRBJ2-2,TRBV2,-,CASRLTTNTGELFF,TGTGCCAGCAGGTTGACTACGAACACCGGGGAGCTGTTTTTT
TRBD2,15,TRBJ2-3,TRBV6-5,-,CASSIIAGPTDTQYF,TGTGCCAGCAGTATAATAGCGGGACCCACAGATACGCAGTATTTT
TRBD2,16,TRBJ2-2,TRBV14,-,CASSQMGLANTGELFF,TGTGCCAGCAGCCAGATGGGACTAGCGAACACCGGGGAGCTGTTTTTT
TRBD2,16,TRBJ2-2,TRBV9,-,CASSVFPSGRSGELFF,TGTGCCAGCAGCGTTTTCCCTAGCGGGAGATCCGGGGAGCTGTTTTTT
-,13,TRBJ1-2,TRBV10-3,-,CAISENTDYGYTF,TGTGCCATCAGTGAAAACACCGATTATGGCTACACCTTC
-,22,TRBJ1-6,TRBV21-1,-,CASSPSGTGIRRETSYRPPLHF,TGTGCCAGCAGTCCCTCCGGGACAGGGATTCGGCGAGAAACAAGCTATAGGCCACCCCTCCACTTT
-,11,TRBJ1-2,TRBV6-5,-,CAAGGIYGYTF,TGTGCCGCAGGAGGGATTTATGGCTACACCTTC
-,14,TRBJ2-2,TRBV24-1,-,CATHGGPGTGELFF,TGTGCCACTCACGGGGGGCCTGGGACCGGGGAGCTGTTTTTT
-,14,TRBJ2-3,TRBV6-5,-,CASTQRRGSDTQYF,TGTGCCAGCACCCAACGGAGGGGATCAGATACGCAGTATTTT
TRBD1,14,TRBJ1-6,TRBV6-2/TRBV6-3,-,CASSWDSANSPLHF,TGTGCCAGCAGTTGGGACAGCGCCAATTCACCCCTCCACTTT
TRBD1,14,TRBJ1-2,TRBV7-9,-,CASSLAGGDYGYTF,TGTGCCAGCAGCTTAGCAGGGGGCGACTATGGCTACACCTTC
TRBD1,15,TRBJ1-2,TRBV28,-,CASSTYRGQGYGYTF,TGTGCCAGCAGCACTTACAGGGGGCAGGGCTATGGCTACACCTTC
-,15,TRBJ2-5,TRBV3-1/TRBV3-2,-,CASSQVGSEQETQYF,TGTGCCAGCAGCCAAGTGGGTAGCGAACAAGAGACCCAGTACTTC
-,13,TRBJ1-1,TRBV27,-,CASYGLLNTEAFF,TGTGCCAGTTACGGACTTCTGAACACTGAAGCTTTCTTT
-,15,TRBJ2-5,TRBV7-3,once,CASSPGGATRETQYF,TGTGCCAGCAGCCCCGGGGGAGCCACAAGAGAGACCCAGTACTTC
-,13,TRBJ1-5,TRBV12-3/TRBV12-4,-,CASSLGQNQPQHF,TGTGCCAGCAGTTTAGGCCAGAATCAGCCCCAGCATTTT
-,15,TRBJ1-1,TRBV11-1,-,CASSSGGQVNTEAFF,TGTGCCAGCAGCAGCGGGGGGCAGGTGAACACTGAAGCTTTCTTT
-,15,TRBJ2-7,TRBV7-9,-,CASSLSVQSSYEQYF,TGTGCCAGCAGCTTAAGCGTTCAAAGCTCCTACGAGCAGTACTTC
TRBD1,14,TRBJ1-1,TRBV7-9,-,CASSPQGAGVKAFF,TGTGCCAGCAGCCCTCAGGGGGCGGGGGTGAAGGCTTTCTTT
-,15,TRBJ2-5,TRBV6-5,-,CATRERSGQPESQYF,TGTGCCACTCGAGAAAGGAGCGGGCAACCCGAGTCCCAGTACTTC
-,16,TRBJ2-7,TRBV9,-,CASSGSWGPSSYEQYF,TGTGCCAGCAGCGGGTCTTGGGGGCCTAGCTCCTACGAGCAGTACTTC
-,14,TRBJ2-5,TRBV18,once,CASSLNSGQETQYF,TGTGCCAGCTCACTCAATAGCGGCCAAGAGACCCAGTACTTC
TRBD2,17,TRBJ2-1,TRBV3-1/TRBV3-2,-,CASSLSDGGRGRNEQFF,TGTGCCAGCAGCCTAAGCGATGGCGGGAGGGGAAGGAATGAGCAGTTCTTC
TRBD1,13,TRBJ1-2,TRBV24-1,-,CATSDGIRGGYTF,TGTGCCACCAGTGACGGTATCAGGGGGGGCTACACCTTC
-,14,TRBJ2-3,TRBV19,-,CASSIDPSTDTQYF,TGTGCCAGTAGTATAGACCCTAGCACAGATACGCAGTATTTT
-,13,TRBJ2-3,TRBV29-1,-,CSVTGQNTDTQYF,TGCAGCGTTACAGGTCAGAACACAGATACGCAGTATTTT
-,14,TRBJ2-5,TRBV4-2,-,CASSSRDTQETQYF,TGTGCCAGCAGCTCCCGGGACACCCAAGAGACCCAGTACTTC
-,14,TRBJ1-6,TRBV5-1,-,CASSLVGGQSPLHF,TGCGCCAGCAGCTTGGTGGGAGGGCAATCACCCCTCCACTTT
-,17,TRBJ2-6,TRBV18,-,CASSPPLQGSGANVLTF,TGTGCCAGCTCACCACCGTTACAGGGCTCTGGGGCCAACGTCCTGACTTTC
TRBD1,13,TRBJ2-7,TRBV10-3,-,CAISRLQGDEQYF,TGTGCCATCAGTCGGCTCCAGGGGGACGAGCAGTACTTC
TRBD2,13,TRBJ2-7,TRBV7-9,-,CASTSGQAYEQYF,TGTGCCAGTACTAGCGGGCAAGCCTACGAGCAGTACTTC
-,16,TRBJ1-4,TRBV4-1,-,CASSPGYGSSNEKLFF,TGCGCCAGCAGCCCAGGGTATGGCAGTTCTAATGAAAAACTGTTTTTT
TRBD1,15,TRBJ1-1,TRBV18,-,CASSPPNRGNTEAFF,TGTGCCAGCTCACCACCGAACAGGGGAAACACTGAAGCTTTCTTT
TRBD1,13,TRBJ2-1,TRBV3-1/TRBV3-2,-,CASSRTGVHEQFF,TGTGCCAGCAGCCGGACAGGGGTTCATGAGCAGTTCTTC
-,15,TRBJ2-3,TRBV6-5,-,CASSNQGKVADTQYF,TGTGCCAGCAGTAACCAGGGGAAGGTCGCAGATACGCAGTATTTT
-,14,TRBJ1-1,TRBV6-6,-,CASSYPEMHTEAFF,TGTGCCAGCAGTTACCCTGAGATGCACACTGAAGCTTTCTTT
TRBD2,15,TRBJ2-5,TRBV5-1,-,CASSLGLAGQETQYF,TGCGCCAGCAGCTTAGGACTAGCGGGGCAAGAGACCCAGTACTTC
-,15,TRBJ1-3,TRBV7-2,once,CASRRQIHSGNTIYF,TGTGCCAGCAGGCGACAAATTCACTCTGGAAACACCATATATTTT
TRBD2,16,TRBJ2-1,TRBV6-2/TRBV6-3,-,CASSSGTSGRASEQFF,TGTGCCAGCAGTTCCGGGACTAGCGGGAGGGCATCTGAGCAGTTCTTC
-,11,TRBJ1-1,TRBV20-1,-,CSARGGNDAFF,TGCAGTGCTAGAGGAGGGAATGATGCTTTCTTT
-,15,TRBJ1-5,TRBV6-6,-,CASSYSVSSGQPQHF,TGTGCCAGCAGTTACTCGGTTTCCTCGGGTCAGCCCCAGCATTTT
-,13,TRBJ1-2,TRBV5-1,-,CASSSPGVRGYTF,TGCGCCAGCAGCTCCCCGGGGGTTCGGGGCTACACCTTC
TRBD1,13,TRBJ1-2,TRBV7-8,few,CASSLVGQGAYTF,TGTGCCAGCAGCTTAGTCGGACAGGGGGCCTACACCTTC
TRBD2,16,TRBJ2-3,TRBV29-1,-,CSVIEGASGRGNTQYF,TGCAGCGTGATTGAGGGGGCTAGCGGGAGGGGGAATACGCAGTATTTT
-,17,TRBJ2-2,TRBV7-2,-,CASSLVSRGPNTGELFF,TGTGCCAGCAGCTTAGTATCTCGCGGGCCGAACACCGGGGAGCTGTTTTTT
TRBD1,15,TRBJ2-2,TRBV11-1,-,CASSRTGDNTGELFF,TGTGCCAGCAGCCGGACAGGGGACAACACCGGGGAGCTGTTTTTT
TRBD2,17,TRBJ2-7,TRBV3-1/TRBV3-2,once,CASSQDSGTSGTHEQYF,TGTGCCAGCAGCCAAGATTCGGGGACTAGCGGGACCCACGAGCAGTACTTC
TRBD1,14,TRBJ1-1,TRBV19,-,CASSRGQGHTEAFF,TGTGCCAGTAGTCGCGGACAGGGGCACACTGAAGCTTTCTTT
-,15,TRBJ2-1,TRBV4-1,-,CASSQDFERGRAIFF,TGCGCCAGCAGCCAAGATTTTGAGAGGGGGAGGGCGATATTCTTC
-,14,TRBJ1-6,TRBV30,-,CAWSPGQGYSPLHF,TGTGCCTGGAGCCCGGGCCAGGGATATTCACCCCTCCACTTT
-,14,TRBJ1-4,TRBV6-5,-,CASNPGGTNEKLFF,TGTGCCAGCAACCCCGGGGGAACTAATGAAAAACTGTTTTTT
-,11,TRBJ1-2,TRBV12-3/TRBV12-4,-,CASSRAYGYTF,TGTGCCAGCAGCCGAGCTTATGGCTACACCTTC